This entry is about one T cell receptor beta chain. No antigen is known for it. This specimen belongs to a study of CXCR3-negative and CXCR3-positive naive CD8 T cells. Turning to the study itself: Every library held about 1.5 +/- 0.3 million TRB reads, and the total came to around 140 million. Findings of the study overall: Diversity in memory CD8+ cells fell much lower than the comparably high levels seen in both naive subsets. It was found that naive subsets had comparable surface CD5, and TCR strength was inferred from TRB CDR3 properties. Researchers reported similar TRBV-TRBJ usage in naive CXCR3-negative and CXCR3-positive cells, though memory differed.

The CDR3 is made up of 13 amino acids. CDR1 is SQVTM and CDR2 is ANQGSEA in the germline V gene. UMI labels and 5' RACE were used to prepare the TRB cDNA libraries. TCRdb re-analyzed the 5' RACE reads; it lists each CDR3 protein once, without DNA. This sample's table has about 40,000 distinct CDR3 sequences. The rearrangement uses TRBV29-1 and TRBJ2-7. The source of this sequence is a human donor in good health. Some clones in this sample may be carry-over from other donors' samples. The source material was memory CD8+ T cells from blood. The CDR3 loop is CSVVFAGLYEQYF.